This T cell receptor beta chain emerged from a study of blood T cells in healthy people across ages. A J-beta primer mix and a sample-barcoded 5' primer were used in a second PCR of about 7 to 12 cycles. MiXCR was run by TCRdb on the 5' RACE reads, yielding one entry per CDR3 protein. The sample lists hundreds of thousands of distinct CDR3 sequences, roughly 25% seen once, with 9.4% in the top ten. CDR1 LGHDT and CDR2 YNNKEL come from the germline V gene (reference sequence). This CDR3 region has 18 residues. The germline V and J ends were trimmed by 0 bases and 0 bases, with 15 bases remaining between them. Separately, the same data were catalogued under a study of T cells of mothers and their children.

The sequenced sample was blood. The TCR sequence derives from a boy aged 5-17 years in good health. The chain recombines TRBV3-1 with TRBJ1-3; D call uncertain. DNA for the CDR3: TGTGCCAGCAGCCAAGATGAGGGCCAGGCCTCCTCTGGAAACACCATATATTTT. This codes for CASSQDEGQASSGNTIYF.